The 20 T cell receptor beta chains in this list originate from one sample, sequenced in a study of blood T cell repertoires in COVID-19. TCRdb keeps only in-frame clones here, not all; method: immunoSEQ multiplex PCR. The table records hundreds of thousands of clones, about nine tenths of them present only once. The source material was PBMCs or T cells enriched from blood (not recorded which). These TCRs come from a man aged 30 to 45 who had recovered from COVID-19.

V is TRBV15 and J is TRBJ2-3; 8 bases map to TRBD1. Germline trimming cut 0 bases from V and 0 bases from J; bases unmatched to any gene: 5. This CDR3 is 17 amino acids long. Germline-derived CDR1 and CDR2 are LNHNV and YYDKDF (reference sequence). CDR3 in amino acids: CATSRDLWDRSTDTQYF. The CDR3 nucleotides are TGTGCCACCAGCAGAGATCTGTGGGACAGGAGCACAGATACGCAGTATTTT.

V gene TRBV2 combines with J gene TRBJ1-1; a possible D gene is TRBD1 (5 bases). The length of the CDR3 is 13 residues. Germline lookup yields CDR1 SNHLY and CDR2 FYNNEI. V was shortened by 9 bases and J by 4 bases, with 15 bases between the two germline ends. The CDR3 nucleotides are TGTGCCAGAGGGGAGGGAGAGAGCACTGAAGCTTTCTTT. Residues: CARGEGESTEAFF.

This clone was counted between two and nine times. This chain uses TRBV27 with TRBJ1-2; TRBD1 matches 8 bases. The CDR3 runs to 16 residues. The V segment lost 4 bases and the J segment 8 bases; nucleotides outside the gene matches: 15. Germline-derived CDR1 and CDR2 are MNHEY and SMNVEV (reference sequence). The CDR3 coding sequence is TGTGCCAGCAGTTCTTACTTTGACAGGGGAGCACGCGGCTACACCTTC. Residues: CASSSYFDRGARGYTF.

The chain joins TRBV29-1 to TRBJ1-5; possible D gene TRBD1, 6 bases. The V end was cut by 4 bases, the J end by 6 bases, with 13 bases between. The CDR3 has 13 residues. CDR1 is SQVTM, CDR2 ANQGSEA, per germline. The CDR3 region has the DNA TGCAGCGTTGGCCGGGGGGCAGGTCAGCCCCAGCATTTT. This encodes CSVGRGAGQPQHF.

The chain combines TRBV4-2 with TRBJ2-1; 11 nucleotides agree with TRBD2. Germline trimming cut 1 base from V and 5 bases from J; bases unmatched to any gene: 4. Germline CDR1 and CDR2: LGHNA and YNFKEQ. This CDR3 is built from 16 residues. The CDR3 reads CASSQAVSGGDNEQFF. The CDR3 nucleotides are TGTGCCAGCAGCCAAGCGGTTAGCGGGGGGGACAATGAGCAGTTCTTC.

This chain uses TRBV20-1 with TRBJ2-6; D gene ambiguous. CDR1 is DFQATT, CDR2 SNEGSKA, per germline (reference sequence). V lost 3 bases, J lost 1 base, and 13 bases lay in between. The CDR3 consists of 16 residues. CDR3 nucleotide sequence: TGCAGTGCTAGTCAAAGTCTAGTGTCTGGGGCCAACGTCCTGACTTTC. It codes for CSASQSLVSGANVLTF.

The rearrangement links TRBV2 to TRBJ1-1; weak D call: TRBD1 (6 bases). This CDR3 is 15 amino acids long. CDR1 and CDR2 (germline): SNHLY, FYNNEI. Trimming took 6 bases from V and 3 from J, leaving 17 bases between them. In DNA form, the CDR3 reads TGTGCCAGCAGGAGGCCCCTCACAGGGCACACTGAAGCTTTCTTT. Amino acid sequence: CASRRPLTGHTEAFF.

This clone has ten or more counts. The chain combines TRBV4-1 with TRBJ1-5, with 9 nucleotides matching TRBD1. The CDR3 length is 16 residues. Trimming took 2 bases from V and 5 from J; bases not matched to a gene: 7. Germline CDR1 reads MGHRA; CDR2 reads YSYEKL. The CDR3 is CASSQPRDRVDQPQHF. DNA of the CDR3: TGCGCCAGCAGCCAACCGCGGGACAGGGTCGATCAGCCCCAGCATTTT.

The CDR3 reads CASSTRLAAPDRSYNEQFF. DNA of the CDR3: TGTGCCAGCAGCACCAGACTAGCGGCCCCCGATCGGTCGTACAATGAGCAGTTCTTC. The genes are TRBV5-4 and TRBJ2-1, with TRBD2 identical over 9 bases. V dropped 4 bases and J dropped 4; count of bases not matched to a gene: 18. Germline CDR1 SGHNT, CDR2 YYREEE (reference sequence). The CDR3 loop spans 19 amino acids.

This chain connects TRBV4-2 to TRBJ1-4; a weak D match, TRBD1 (5 bases). The ends were cut back, 8 bases at V and 7 bases at J, with 17 bases in the middle. The CDR3 has 14 residues. The germline V gene encodes CDR1 LGHNA and CDR2 YNFKEQ. The chain's CDR3 is CASRESGQGEKLFF. Written as DNA, the CDR3 is TGTGCCAGCCGCGAGTCTGGGCAGGGTGAAAAACTGTTTTTT.

J is TRBJ2-3 and V is TRBV2; the D is unclear. V was cut by 6 bases and J by 1 base, with 8 bases left in between. In germline, CDR1 is SNHLY, CDR2 FYNNEI. This CDR3 spans 13 amino acids. The CDR3 loop reads CASSPRGTDTQYF. DNA for the CDR3: TGTGCCAGCAGCCCCCGGGGCACAGATACGCAGTATTTT.

V gene TRBV5-1 combines with J gene TRBJ2-1; D call uncertain. The CDR3 runs to 16 residues. The V end was cut by 2 bases, the J end by 6 bases, with 18 bases between. From germline, CDR1 is SGHRS and CDR2 YFSETQ. This chain's CDR3 is CASSLSRLQRFNEQFF. CDR3 DNA: TGCGCCAGCAGCTTAAGCAGGCTACAACGATTCAATGAGCAGTTCTTC.

This clone showed up just once. This sequence joins TRBV30 and TRBJ2-1, with a weak D call TRBD2 (6 bases). Trimming pared 4 bases from V and 8 bases from J, leaving 12 bases between. Germline CDR1 is GTSNPN and CDR2 is SVGIG (reference sequence). The CDR3 runs 12 residues. The CDR3 nucleotides read TGTGCCTGGAACCGCTGGGGGGATGAGCAGTTCTTC. Its translation: CAWNRWGDEQFF.

The rearrangement uses TRBV5-4 and TRBJ1-2, with D possibly matching TRBD1 (6 bases). Trimming cost V 1 base and J 8 bases, with 9 bases left between them. The CDR3 sequence is 12 residues long. CDR1 is SGHNT and CDR2 is YYREEE in the germline V gene (reference sequence). CDR3 protein: CASSLTGWGYTF. CDR3 sequence (DNA): TGTGCCAGCAGCTTGACAGGGTGGGGCTACACCTTC.

The chain joins TRBV27 to TRBJ2-7; 11 bases fit TRBD2. CDR3 size: 15 residues. V gave up 8 bases and J gave up 4 bases; unmatched junction bases: 10. The germline CDR1 and CDR2 sequences are MNHEY and SMNVEV (reference sequence). CDR3 residues: CASSSLAGGRYEQYF. As DNA, the CDR3 is TGTGCCAGCTCATCCCTAGCGGGAGGTCGATACGAGCAGTACTTC.

The CDR3 DNA reads as TGTGCCACCAGCAGAGACAAGGGGGCAGAGACCCAGTACTTC. This translates into CATSRDKGAETQYF. The J gene is TRBJ2-5, the V gene TRBV15, with 7 bases matching TRBD1. In germline, CDR1 is LNHNV, CDR2 YYDKDF (reference sequence). CDR3 length: 14 residues. V shed 0 bases, J shed 4 bases, and the junction held 2 bases outside the gene matches.

The J gene is TRBJ1-3, the V gene TRBV6-5; 11 nucleotides agree with TRBD1. The CDR3 extends over 15 amino acids. CDR1 is MNHEY, CDR2 SVGAGI, per germline. Unmatched junction bases numbered 2, after V lost 5 bases and J lost 2 bases. The CDR3 reads CASSLDRGPGNTIYF. CDR3 nucleotides: TGTGCCAGCAGTCTGGACAGGGGGCCTGGAAACACCATATATTTT.

This sequence joins TRBV19 and TRBJ1-1; 7 bases match TRBD1. Germline-derived CDR1 and CDR2 are LNHDA and SQIVND (reference sequence). Losses at the gene ends were 6 bases for V and 1 base for J; bases not matched to a gene: 8. The CDR3 has 15 amino acids. CDR3 region: CASSHRGLQNTEAFF. The CDR3 bases are TGTGCCAGTAGCCACAGGGGCCTTCAGAACACTGAAGCTTTCTTT.

The chain joins TRBV5-1 to TRBJ2-1; 11 bases align to TRBD2. Germline lookup yields CDR1 SGHRS and CDR2 YFSETQ. J was trimmed by 9 bases and V by 0 bases; bases with no gene match: 5. The CDR3 loop spans 15 amino acids. CDR3 region: CASSLALAGGGEQFF. The CDR3, as DNA: TGCGCCAGCAGCTTGGCCCTAGCGGGGGGAGGTGAGCAGTTCTTC.

The chain combines TRBV13 with TRBJ2-5, with D perhaps matching TRBD1 (5 bases). The CDR3 runs to 14 residues. The V end was cut by 3 bases, the J end by 7 bases, with 15 bases between. The germline V gene has CDR1 PRHDT and CDR2 FYEKMQ (reference sequence). CDR3 sequence reads: CASSLGPTLATQYF. The CDR3 DNA follows: TGTGCCAGCAGCTTGGGGCCGACGCTTGCGACCCAGTACTTC. Drawing the rest from reference TRBV13 and TRBJ2-5, the complete variable domain is AAGVIQSPRHLIKEKRETATLKCYPIPRHDTVYWYQQGPGQDPQFLISFYEKMQSDKGSIPDRFSAQQFSDYHSELNMSSLELGDSALYFCASSLGPTLATQYFGPGTRLLVL.